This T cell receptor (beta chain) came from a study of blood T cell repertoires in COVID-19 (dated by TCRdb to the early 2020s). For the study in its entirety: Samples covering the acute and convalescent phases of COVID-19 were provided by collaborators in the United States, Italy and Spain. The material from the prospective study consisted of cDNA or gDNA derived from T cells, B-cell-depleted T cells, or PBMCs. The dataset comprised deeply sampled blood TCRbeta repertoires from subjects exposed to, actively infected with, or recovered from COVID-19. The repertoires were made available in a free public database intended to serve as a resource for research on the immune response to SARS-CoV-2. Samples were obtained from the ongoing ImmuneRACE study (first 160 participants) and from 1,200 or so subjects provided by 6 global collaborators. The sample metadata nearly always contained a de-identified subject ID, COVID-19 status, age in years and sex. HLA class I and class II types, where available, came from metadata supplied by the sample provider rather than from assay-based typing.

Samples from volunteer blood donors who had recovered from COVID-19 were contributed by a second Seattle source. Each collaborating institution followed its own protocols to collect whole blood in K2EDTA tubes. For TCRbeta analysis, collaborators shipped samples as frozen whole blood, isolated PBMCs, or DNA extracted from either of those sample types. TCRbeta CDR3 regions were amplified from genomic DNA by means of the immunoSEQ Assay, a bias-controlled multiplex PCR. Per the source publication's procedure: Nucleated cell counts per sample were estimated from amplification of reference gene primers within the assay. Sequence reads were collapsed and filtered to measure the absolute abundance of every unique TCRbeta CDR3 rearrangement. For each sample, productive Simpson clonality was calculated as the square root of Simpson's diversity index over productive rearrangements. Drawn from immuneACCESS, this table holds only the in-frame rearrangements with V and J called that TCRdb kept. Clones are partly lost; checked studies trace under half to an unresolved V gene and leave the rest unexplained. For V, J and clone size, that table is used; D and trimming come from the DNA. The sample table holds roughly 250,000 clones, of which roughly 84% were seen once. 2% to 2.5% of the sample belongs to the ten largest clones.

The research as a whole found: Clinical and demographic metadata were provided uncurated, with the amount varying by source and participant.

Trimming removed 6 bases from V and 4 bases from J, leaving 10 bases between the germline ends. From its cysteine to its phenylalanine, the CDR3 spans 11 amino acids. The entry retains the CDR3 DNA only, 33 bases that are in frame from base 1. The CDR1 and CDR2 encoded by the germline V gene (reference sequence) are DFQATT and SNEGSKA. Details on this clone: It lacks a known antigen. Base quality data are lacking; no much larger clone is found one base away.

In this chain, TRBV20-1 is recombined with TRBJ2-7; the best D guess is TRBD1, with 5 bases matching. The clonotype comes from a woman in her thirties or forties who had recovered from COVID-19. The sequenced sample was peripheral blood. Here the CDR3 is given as CSATRQYEQYF. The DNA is TGCAGTGCAACTCGACAGTACGAGCAGTACTTC.